A single sample gave rise to the 31 T cell receptor beta chains below, sequenced in a study of blood T cell repertoires in COVID-19 (dated by TCRdb to 2018 to 2021). Library generation was performed with the immunoSEQ multiplex PCR assay. The table comes from immuneACCESS by way of TCRdb, which keeps in-frame sequences with V and J called. Part of the clones is missing from these tables; in studies checked, under half for an unresolved V gene and the rest for unknown reasons. For this sample there are 190,000 or so clones; 70% to 85% appear just once. About 13% of the sample comes from the top ten. The sample taken for sequencing was peripheral blood. The receptors shown here come from a man aged 50-59 years who had recovered from COVID-19.

This chain uses TRBV7-2 with TRBJ2-7; 9 bases are a match to TRBD2. Unmatched junction bases numbered 12, after V lost 1 base and J lost 5 bases. Germline V gene data show CDR1 as SGHTA and CDR2 as FQGNSA. CDR3 length equals 17 residues. The CDR3 DNA sequence: TGTGCCAGCAGCTTAGTCCCTTTAGCGGGAGTTCCCCACGAGCAGTACTTC. This codes for CASSLVPLAGVPHEQYF.

The chain links TRBV29-1 to TRBJ2-1; 11 bases match TRBD2. The CDR3 loop spans 16 amino acids. Germline CDR1 and CDR2: SQVTM and ANQGSEA. The trim removed 7 bases at V and 2 bases at J, leaving 10 bases unmatched. As DNA, the CDR3 is TGCAGCGGGAAACTAGCGGGAGCCTCCACCTACAATGAGCAGTTCTTC. Its translation is CSGKLAGASTYNEQFF.

The chain has TRBV5-1 and TRBJ2-7; tentative D call: TRBD1 (5 bases). The length of the CDR3 is 14 residues. Germline V gives CDR1 SGHRS, CDR2 YFSETQ. The germline V and J ends were trimmed by 0 bases and 5 bases, with 12 bases remaining between them. In nucleotides, the CDR3 is TGCGCCAGCAGCTTGGTCCTATCAGGGAACGAGCAGTACTTC. Translating gives CASSLVLSGNEQYF.

The chain has TRBV9 and TRBJ1-6; D remains unclear. V was clipped by 0 bases and J by 8 bases, with 6 bases between them. Germline CDR1 is SGDLS and CDR2 is YYNGEE. CDR3 length: 13 amino acids. The CDR3 DNA reads TGTGCCAGCAGCGTAGGTCTGTATTCACCCCTCCACTTT. Encoded protein: CASSVGLYSPLHF.

This clone was detected a few times. V and J are TRBV3-1 (or the pseudogene TRBV3-2) and TRBJ2-3; 8 positions agree with TRBD2. V shed 4 bases and J 1 base; nucleotides not matched to a gene: 10. Germline V gives CDR1 LGHDT, CDR2 YNNKEL (reference sequence). This CDR3 has 17 amino acids. The DNA of the CDR3 is TGTGCCAGCAGCCGGGGGCTAGCGGGCACTGGCACAGATACGCAGTATTTT. Encoded protein: CASSRGLAGTGTDTQYF.

The chain uses TRBV7-2 and TRBJ2-3; no definite D call. The germline V and J ends were trimmed by 3 bases and 10 bases, with 14 bases remaining between them. CDR1 and CDR2 from the germline V gene are SGHTA and FQGNSA. The CDR3 loop spans 13 amino acids. The CDR3 loop is CASSFVGVYSQYF. The CDR3, as DNA: TGTGCCAGCAGCTTCGTCGGTGTCTATTCGCAGTATTTT.

This chain joins TRBV19 and TRBJ2-5; perhaps TRBD2 as D (5 bases). Germline loops: CDR1 LNHDA, CDR2 SQIVND (reference sequence). Trimming shortened V by 6 bases and J by 4 bases, and 15 bases separated the two germline ends. The CDR3 runs to 14 residues. CDR3 region: CASSTLLAGETQYF. CDR3 nucleotides: TGTGCCAGTAGCACCCTATTGGCGGGAGAGACCCAGTACTTC. Drawing the rest from reference TRBV19 and TRBJ2-5, the complete variable domain is DGGITQSPKYLFRKEGQNVTLSCEQNLNHDAMYWYRQDPGQGLRLIYYSQIVNDFQKGDIAEGYSVSREKKESFPLTVTSAQKNPTAFYLCASSTLLAGETQYFGPGTRLLVL.

The chain has TRBV5-1 and TRBJ2-2, with 7 bases matching TRBD1. V lost 4 bases, J lost 0 bases, and 12 bases stayed unmatched. The length of the CDR3 is 18 residues. The V gene's germline CDR1 is SGHRS and CDR2 YFSETQ. CDR3 nucleotide sequence: TGCGCCAGCAGCCCCATCCCCGGGACAGCTTCGAACACCGGGGAGCTGTTTTTT. It specifies CASSPIPGTASNTGELFF.

This chain uses TRBV4-2 with TRBJ1-5; D ambiguous. Germline assignment: CDR1 LGHNA and CDR2 YNFKEQ. V was pared by 4 bases and J by 0 bases, with 10 bases between. CDR3 length equals 15 residues. Here the CDR3 DNA reads TGTGCCAGCAGCCCGACACCCTATAGCAATCAGCCCCAGCATTTT. Its translation is CASSPTPYSNQPQHF.

The rearrangement uses TRBV5-1 and TRBJ2-7, with TRBD1 matching 11 bases. V gave up 0 bases and J gave up 5 bases; unmatched junction bases: 1. Per the germline V gene, CDR1 is SGHRS and CDR2 is YFSETQ. This CDR3 has 14 residues. Here the CDR3 reads CASSLGTGGNEQYF. The CDR3 DNA sequence: TGCGCCAGCAGCTTGGGGACAGGGGGCAACGAGCAGTACTTC.

This chain connects TRBV4-2 to TRBJ2-1; 8 bases align to TRBD2. Germline V gene data show CDR1 as LGHNA and CDR2 as YNFKEQ. This CDR3 region has 15 residues. The V gene end was trimmed by 5 bases and the J gene end by 6 bases; junction bases not matched to a gene: 9. The CDR3 region has the DNA TGTGCCAGCAGCACCCGTCCCGGGACTAGCAATGAGCAGTTCTTC. It encodes CASSTRPGTSNEQFF.

This sequence joins TRBV6-5 and TRBJ2-7; 10 bases are a match to TRBD1. This CDR3 contains 12 residues. With 9 bases clipped from V and 3 bases from J, the junction kept 2 bases outside the gene matches. Germline V gene data show CDR1 as MNHEY and CDR2 as SVGAGI. CDR3 nucleotide sequence: TGTGCCAGTTGGACAGGGGGCTACGAGCAGTACTTC. Amino acid sequence: CASWTGGYEQYF.

The chain recombines TRBV4-2 with TRBJ1-3, with unresolved D. CDR1 and CDR2 from the germline V gene are LGHNA and YNFKEQ. The V end lost 4 bases, the J end lost 0 bases, and 13 bases lay between the germline ends. The CDR3 loop spans 16 amino acids. The CDR3 DNA is TGTGCCAGCAGCCCCACGCCAGGATCCTCTGGAAACACCATATATTTT. Translating it yields CASSPTPGSSGNTIYF.

Only one count was recorded for this clone. The chain employs TRBV19 and TRBJ2-7; maybe TRBD2 (5 bases). This CDR3 comprises 14 residues. The V end was cut by 4 bases, the J end by 5 bases, with 15 bases between. Germline V gene sequence: CDR1 LNHDA, CDR2 SQIVND (reference sequence). The CDR3 DNA reads as TGTGCCAGTAGTAAGTCCCCGGGGTCTGACGAGCAGTACTTC. Its protein product is CASSKSPGSDEQYF.

This clone has more than one count but fewer than ten. This rearrangement joins TRBV12-5 to TRBJ2-3, with D possibly TRBD2 on 9 matching bases. Germline V gene sequence: CDR1 LGHNT, CDR2 FRNRAP. V lost 4 bases and J lost 2, with 28 bases in between. This CDR3 has 20 residues. This chain's CDR3 is CASGSGTGPASGVNTDTQYF. CDR3 bases: TGTGCTAGTGGTTCCGGGACAGGACCGGCTAGCGGGGTCAACACAGATACGCAGTATTTT.

The chain couples TRBV6-2 or TRBV6-3 to TRBJ2-5; D not resolved. CDR3 length equals 15 residues. Germline V gene sequence: CDR1 MNHEY, CDR2 SVGEGT. V lost 4 bases, J lost 5 bases, and 17 bases lay in between. The DNA for the CDR3 is TGTGCCAGCAGTTTCCAATCGCCAGTCTTGGAGACCCAGTACTTC. Protein: CASSFQSPVLETQYF.

The CDR3 reads CASSRGLATPWGNEQFF. CDR3 nucleotides: TGTGCCAGTAGTAGGGGACTAGCGACCCCTTGGGGGAATGAGCAGTTCTTC. The chain couples TRBV19 to TRBJ2-1; 10 bases are a match to TRBD2. Germline V gene sequence: CDR1 LNHDA, CDR2 SQIVND (reference sequence). This CDR3 spans 17 amino acids. V shed 4 bases, J shed 7 bases, and the junction held 13 bases outside the gene matches.

Remarks on this clone: One junction end disagrees with the germline gene, perhaps due to a read error. The rearrangement links TRBV5-1 to TRBJ2-3; 13 bases are shared with TRBD2. The length of the CDR3 is 18 residues. Germline loops: CDR1 SGHRS, CDR2 YFSETQ. The CDR3: CASSLGLAGSSSTDTQYF. The CDR3 region has the DNA TGCGCCAGCAGTTTGGGACTAGCGGGATCGTCAAGCACAGATACGCAGTATTTT.

The V gene is TRBV23-1, the J gene TRBJ2-1; the D is unclear. TRBV23-1 belongs to the ORF category, with a function that is uncertain. The CDR3 is 16 residues long. V lost 0 bases and J 2 bases, leaving 11 bases between the germline ends. The CDR3 DNA follows: TGCGCCAGCAGTCAATCGGTAAAACAGCCCTACAATGAGCAGTTCTTC. Its protein product is CASSQSVKQPYNEQFF.

This chain connects TRBV30 to TRBJ2-6, with D uncertain. CDR3 length: 14 residues. The germline gives CDR1 GTSNPN, CDR2 SVGIG (reference sequence). The germline V and J ends were trimmed by 2 bases and 3 bases, with 8 bases remaining between them. CDR3 coding DNA: TGTGCCTGGAGTACTACATTTGGGGCCAACGTCCTGACTTTC. Amino acids: CAWSTTFGANVLTF.

The rearrangement uses TRBV9 and TRBJ2-5; 7 bases are a match to TRBD1. This CDR3 has 13 amino acids. V trimming: 2 bases; J trimming: 4 bases; junction bases outside the gene matches: 2. Germline lookup yields CDR1 SGDLS and CDR2 YYNGEE. Here the CDR3 reads CASSVRQGETQYF. The DNA of the CDR3 is TGTGCCAGCAGCGTCCGACAGGGAGAGACCCAGTACTTC.

The table lists this clone with a few counts. The rearrangement links TRBV18 to TRBJ2-1; tentatively, D is TRBD1 (6 bases). The CDR3 is 13 amino acids. V lost 5 bases and J lost 10, with 15 bases in between. Germline-derived CDR1 and CDR2 are KGHSH and LQKENI. The CDR3 sequence is CASSANRDREQFF. DNA for the CDR3: TGTGCCAGCTCAGCAAACAGGGACCGGGAGCAGTTCTTC.

In its sample, this clone was seen once. The CDR3 region has the DNA TGCAGCGTTGAAACTAGCGGGTTCTCCTACGAGCAGTACTTC. This gives the protein CSVETSGFSYEQYF. This sequence joins TRBV29-1 and TRBJ2-7; TRBD2 aligns across 9 bases. CDR1 SQVTM and CDR2 ANQGSEA come from the germline V gene. V was pared by 2 bases and J by 0 bases, with 2 bases of the junction left unmatched. The CDR3 sequence is 14 residues long.

This clone has a handful of counts. The chain couples TRBV2 to TRBJ1-1; D is possibly TRBD1 (5 bases). Looked up from germline, CDR1 is SNHLY and CDR2 is FYNNEI. Trimming stripped 3 bases from V and 4 bases from J, with 15 bases between. The CDR3 covers 15 residues. CDR3 protein: CASSERRVYFTEAFF. CDR3 nucleotides: TGTGCCAGCAGTGAGCGCAGGGTATATTTCACTGAAGCTTTCTTT.

The V gene is TRBV6-5, the J gene TRBJ1-5; 8 bases are a match to TRBD1. V shed 4 bases and J 0 bases; nucleotides not matched to a gene: 5. CDR1 is MNHEY and CDR2 is SVGAGI in the germline V gene. The CDR3 runs 16 residues. The CDR3 bases are TGTGCCAGCAGTTGGACAGGGTCGAATAGCAATCAGCCCCAGCATTTT. Translated, it gives CASSWTGSNSNQPQHF.

This chain joins TRBV11-2 and TRBJ2-7, with 9 nucleotides matching TRBD2. V lost 5 bases and J lost 1; bases outside the gene matches: 3. Germline CDR1 reads SGHAT; CDR2 reads FQNNGV. This CDR3 is built from 14 residues. This CDR3 reads CASSTTSGSYEQYF. DNA of the CDR3: TGTGCCAGCAGCACGACTAGCGGATCCTACGAGCAGTACTTC. Full variable domain (remainder filled in from reference TRBV11-2 and TRBJ2-7): EAGVAQSPRYKIIEKRQSVAFWCNPISGHATLYWYQQILGQGPKLLIQFQNNGVVDDSQLPKDRFSAERLKGVDSTLKIQPAKLEDSAVYLCASSTTSGSYEQYFGPGTRLTVT.

This clone has only one observation. The chain has TRBV3-1 (or the pseudogene TRBV3-2) and TRBJ1-4; TRBD1 is a possible D gene (5 bases). From germline, CDR1 is LGHDT and CDR2 YNNKEL (reference sequence). The V end lost 3 bases, the J end lost 3 bases, and 11 bases lay between the germline ends. CDR3 size: 15 residues. The CDR3 DNA reads TGTGCCAGCAGCCACTTAGACAGCTCTAATGAAAAACTGTTTTTT. It codes for CASSHLDSSNEKLFF.

This clone has a single count. J is TRBJ1-5 and V is TRBV19; TRBD1 matches at 8 bases. From germline, CDR1 is LNHDA and CDR2 SQIVND (reference sequence). CDR3 length: 15 residues. Losses at the gene ends were 2 bases for V and 7 bases for J; bases not matched to a gene: 7. The CDR3 sequence: CASSIIRQGAQPQHF. The CDR3 region has the DNA TGTGCCAGTAGTATAATCAGGCAGGGGGCCCAGCCCCAGCATTTT.

This clone turned up a few times. This chain links TRBV7-2 with TRBJ1-1; D remains unclear. With 8 bases removed from V and 0 bases from J, the gap between germline ends came to 16 bases. Germline V gives CDR1 SGHTA, CDR2 FQGNSA. The CDR3 length is 15 residues. This CDR3 is CASLNAQFLNTEAFF. CDR3 bases: TGTGCCAGCCTCAACGCCCAGTTTTTGAACACTGAAGCTTTCTTT.

The V gene is TRBV2, the J gene TRBJ2-5, with TRBD2 matching over 13 bases. The germline V gene has CDR1 SNHLY and CDR2 FYNNEI. The J segment lost 2 bases and the V segment lost 5 bases, leaving 5 bases of the junction unmatched. This CDR3 comprises 16 residues. Written as DNA, the CDR3 is TGTGCCAGCAGTTTACTAGCGGGAGGGGCTCAAGAGACCCAGTACTTC. The encoded protein is CASSLLAGGAQETQYF. The whole variable domain, remainder taken from reference TRBV2 and TRBJ2-5, is EPEVTQTPSHQVTQMGQEVILRCVPISNHLYFYWYRQILGQKVEFLVSFYNNEISEKSEIFDDQFSVERPDGSNFTLKIRSTKLEDSAMYFCASSLLAGGAQETQYFGPGTRLLVL.

The chain uses TRBV11-2 and TRBJ2-1; TRBD2 matches 14 bases. This CDR3 spans 18 amino acids. The V and J ends lost 6 bases and 8 bases, in that order; junction bases with no gene match: 15. Germline V gene data show CDR1 as SGHAT and CDR2 as FQNNGV. In DNA, the CDR3 is TGTGCCAGCAGTCGTATGCCTCTTGGGACTAGCGGGAGTGATGAGCAGTTCTTC. It encodes CASSRMPLGTSGSDEQFF.